Shown below are 10 T cell receptor beta chains from a single sample sequenced in a study of chemoradiotherapy in HPV16-positive cancers. Assay: immunoSEQ multiplex PCR; the TCRdb copy retains only in-frame clones and omits some. This repertoire shows about 35,000 clones, around 92% found once; its top ten account for roughly 3.6%. The material sequenced was blood, taken from a patient who underwent chemoradiotherapy. The source of these receptors is a human donor with HPV-associated anogenital cancer.

Notes on this clone: The junction differs from germline at one of its ends, possibly a read error. CDR3 coding DNA: TGCGCCAGCAGTTTGGGGACAGGAAACACTGAAGCTTTCTTT. Amino acids: CASSLGTGNTEAFF. V usage is TRBV5-1 and J usage is TRBJ1-1, with 8 bases lining up with TRBD1. This CDR3 has 14 amino acids. Germline values: CDR1 SGHRS, CDR2 YFSETQ.

V gene TRBV5-1 combines with J gene TRBJ2-3, with D unresolved. CDR1 and CDR2 (germline): SGHRS, YFSETQ. The ends were cut back, 0 bases at V and 10 bases at J, with 6 bases in the middle. This CDR3 region has 11 residues. The CDR3 sequence: CASSLGQSQYF. The CDR3 region has the DNA TGCGCCAGCAGCTTGGGCCAGTCGCAGTATTTT.

The chain couples TRBV7-7 to TRBJ1-4; D might be TRBD1 (5 bases). The CDR3 is made up of 13 amino acids. Germline assignment: CDR1 SSHAT and CDR2 FNYEAQ (reference sequence). CDR3 DNA sequence: TGTGCGCACCCTGGGACTGAGAATGAAAAACTGTTTTTT. Protein sequence: CAHPGTENEKLFF.

The chain uses TRBV19 and TRBJ1-4; 7 nucleotides align to TRBD1. The length of the CDR3 is 15 residues. The V and J ends lost 6 bases and 6 bases, in that order; junction bases with no gene match: 10. Germline V gene sequence: CDR1 LNHDA, CDR2 SQIVND (reference sequence). CDR3 residues: CASSRGGAGDEKLFF. CDR3 DNA sequence: TGTGCCAGTAGCAGGGGGGGCGCTGGTGATGAAAAACTGTTTTTT.

The chain joins TRBV4-1 to TRBJ2-7; D gene uncertain. The CDR3 is made up of 14 amino acids. Germline V CDR1 and CDR2: MGHRA, YSYEKL. Trimming shortened V by 3 bases and J by 4 bases, and 13 bases separated the two germline ends. This CDR3 reads CASSQRANGYEQYF. CDR3 coding DNA: TGCGCCAGCAGCCAGAGAGCCAACGGTTACGAGCAGTACTTC.

This clone was seen once. The chain uses TRBV4-1 and TRBJ2-7; D unresolved. V lost 1 base, J lost 8 bases, and 12 bases lay in between. The CDR3 loop spans 13 amino acids. CDR1 and CDR2 (germline): MGHRA, YSYEKL. The CDR3 region has the DNA TGCGCCAGCAGCCAAGTTGTCGGACGGAAGCAGTACTTC. Translation gives CASSQVVGRKQYF.

This clone was seen a single time. The chain combines TRBV4-3 with TRBJ2-1; TRBD2 aligns across 12 bases. The CDR3 totals 15 residues. Trimming at V came to 0 bases and at J to 12 bases, leaving 6 bases not matched to a gene. Germline CDR1 is LGHNA and CDR2 is YSLEER. This CDR3 reads CASSQDHLAGGTQFF. Here the CDR3 DNA reads TGCGCCAGCAGCCAAGACCACCTAGCGGGGGGGACGCAGTTCTTC.

The chain uses TRBV10-1 and TRBJ1-1; D unresolved. The CDR3 sequence is 19 residues long. The germline V gene encodes CDR1 WNHNN and CDR2 SYGVQD (reference sequence). With 1 base removed from V and 0 bases from J, the gap between germline ends came to 21 bases. CDR3 residues: CASSEFPRDLWTMNTEAFF. The DNA of the CDR3 is TGCGCCAGCAGTGAGTTCCCCCGGGATCTCTGGACCATGAACACTGAAGCTTTCTTT.

The CDR3 nucleotides are TGTGCCAGCAGCCAAGATGGGGAGAACCTTAATGAGCAGTTCTTC. Protein: CASSQDGENLNEQFF. This sequence joins TRBV4-2 and TRBJ2-1; tentatively, D is TRBD2 (5 bases). The length of the CDR3 is 15 residues. Germline CDR1 and CDR2: LGHNA and YNFKEQ. The V gene lost 0 bases and the J gene lost 7 bases, with 13 bases spanning the gap.

The chain employs TRBV5-6 and TRBJ1-4; 7 nucleotides align to TRBD1. The germline CDR1 and CDR2 sequences are SGHDT and YYEEEE. The CDR3 is 15 amino acids. Trimming cost V 3 bases and J 3 bases; bases outside gene matches: 5. The CDR3 here is CASSYPGQPNEKLFF. For the CDR3, the DNA is TGTGCCAGCAGCTACCCGGGACAGCCTAATGAAAAACTGTTTTTT.